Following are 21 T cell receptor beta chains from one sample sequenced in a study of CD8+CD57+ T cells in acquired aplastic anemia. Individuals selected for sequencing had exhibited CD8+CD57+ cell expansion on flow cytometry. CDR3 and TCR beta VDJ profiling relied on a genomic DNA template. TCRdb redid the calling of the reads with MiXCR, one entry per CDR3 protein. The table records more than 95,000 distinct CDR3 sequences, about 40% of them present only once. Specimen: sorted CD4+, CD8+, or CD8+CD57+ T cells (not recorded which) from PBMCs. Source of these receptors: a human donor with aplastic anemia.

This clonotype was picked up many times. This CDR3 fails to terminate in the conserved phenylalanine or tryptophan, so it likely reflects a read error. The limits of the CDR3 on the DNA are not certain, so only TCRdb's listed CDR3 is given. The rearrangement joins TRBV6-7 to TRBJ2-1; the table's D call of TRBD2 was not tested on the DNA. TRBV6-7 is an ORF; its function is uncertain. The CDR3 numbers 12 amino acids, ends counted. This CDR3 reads CASTGTSGGATA.

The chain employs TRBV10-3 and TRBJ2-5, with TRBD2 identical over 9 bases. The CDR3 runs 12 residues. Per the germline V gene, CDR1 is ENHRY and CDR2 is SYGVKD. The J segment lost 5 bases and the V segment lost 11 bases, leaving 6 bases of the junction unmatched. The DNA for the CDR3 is TGTGCCGCGGCCGGGACTAGCGAGACCCAGTACTTC. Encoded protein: CAAAGTSETQYF.

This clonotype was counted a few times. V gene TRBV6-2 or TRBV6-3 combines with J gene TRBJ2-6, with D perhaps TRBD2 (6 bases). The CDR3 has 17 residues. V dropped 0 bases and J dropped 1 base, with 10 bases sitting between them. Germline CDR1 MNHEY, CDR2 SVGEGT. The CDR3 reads CASSYSLGGSGANVLTF. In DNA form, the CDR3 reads TGTGCCAGCAGTTACTCGCTAGGAGGGTCTGGGGCCAACGTCCTGACTTTC.

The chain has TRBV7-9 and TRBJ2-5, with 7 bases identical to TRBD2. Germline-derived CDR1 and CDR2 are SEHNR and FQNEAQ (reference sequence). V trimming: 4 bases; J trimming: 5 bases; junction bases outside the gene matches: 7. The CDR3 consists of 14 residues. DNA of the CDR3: TGTGCCAGCAGCTCGAATAGCGGGTGGGAGACCCAGTACTTC. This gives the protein CASSSNSGWETQYF. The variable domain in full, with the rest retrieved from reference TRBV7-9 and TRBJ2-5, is DTGVSQNPRHKITKRGQNVTFRCDPISEHNRLYWYRQTLGQGPEFLTYFQNEAQLEKSRLLSDRFSAERPKGSFSTLEIQRTEQGDSAMYLCASSSNSGWETQYFGPGTRLLVL.

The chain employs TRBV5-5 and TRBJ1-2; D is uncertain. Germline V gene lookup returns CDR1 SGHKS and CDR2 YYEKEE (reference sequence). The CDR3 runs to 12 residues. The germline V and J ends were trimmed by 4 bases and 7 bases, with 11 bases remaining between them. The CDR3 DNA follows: TGTGCCAGCAGCCTGGGGTTGTTTGGCTACACCTTC. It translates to CASSLGLFGYTF.

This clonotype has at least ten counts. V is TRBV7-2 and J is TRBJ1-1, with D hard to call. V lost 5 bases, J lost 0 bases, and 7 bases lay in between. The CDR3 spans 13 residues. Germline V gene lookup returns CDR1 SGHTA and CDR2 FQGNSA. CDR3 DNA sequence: TGTGCCAGCAGCCCACAGATGAACACTGAAGCTTTCTTT. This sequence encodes CASSPQMNTEAFF.

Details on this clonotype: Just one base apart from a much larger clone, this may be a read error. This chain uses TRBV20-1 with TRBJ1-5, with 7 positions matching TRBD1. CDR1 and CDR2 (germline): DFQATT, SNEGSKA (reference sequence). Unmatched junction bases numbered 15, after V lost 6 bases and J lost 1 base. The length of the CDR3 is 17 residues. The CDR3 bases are TGCAGTGCCGGGACAGAGTATTTTACTGAAAGCAATCAGCCCCAGCATTTT. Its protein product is CSAGTEYFTESNQPQHF.

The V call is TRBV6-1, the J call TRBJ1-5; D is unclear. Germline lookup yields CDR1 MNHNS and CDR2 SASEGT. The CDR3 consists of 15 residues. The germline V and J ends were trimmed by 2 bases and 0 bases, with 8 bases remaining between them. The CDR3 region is CASSELVGSNQPQHF. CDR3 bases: TGTGCCAGCAGTGAATTGGTCGGTAGCAATCAGCCCCAGCATTTT.

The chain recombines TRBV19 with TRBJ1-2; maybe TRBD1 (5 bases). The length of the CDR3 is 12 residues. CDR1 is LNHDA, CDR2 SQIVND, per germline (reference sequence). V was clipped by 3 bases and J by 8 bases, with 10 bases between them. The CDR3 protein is CASSIARVGYTF. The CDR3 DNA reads TGTGCCAGTAGTATCGCCAGGGTCGGCTACACCTTC. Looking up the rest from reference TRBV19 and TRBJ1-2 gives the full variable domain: DGGITQSPKYLFRKEGQNVTLSCEQNLNHDAMYWYRQDPGQGLRLIYYSQIVNDFQKGDIAEGYSVSREKKESFPLTVTSAQKNPTAFYLCASSIARVGYTFGSGTRLTVV.

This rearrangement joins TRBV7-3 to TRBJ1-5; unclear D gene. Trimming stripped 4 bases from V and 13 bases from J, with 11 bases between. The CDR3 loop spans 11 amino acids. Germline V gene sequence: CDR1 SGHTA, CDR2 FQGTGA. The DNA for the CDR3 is TGTGCCAGCAGCTCAACCTGGGTTCAGCATTTT. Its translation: CASSSTWVQHF. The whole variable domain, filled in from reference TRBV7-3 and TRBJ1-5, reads GAGVSQTPSNKVTEKGKYVELRCDPISGHTALYWYRQSLGQGPEFLIYFQGTGAADDSGLPNDRFFAVRPEGSVSTLKIQRTERGDSAVYLCASSSTWVQHFGDGTRLSIL.

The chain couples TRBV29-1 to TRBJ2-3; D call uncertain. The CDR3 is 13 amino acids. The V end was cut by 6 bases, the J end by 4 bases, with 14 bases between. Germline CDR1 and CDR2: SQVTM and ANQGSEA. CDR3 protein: CSVIIPPADTQYF. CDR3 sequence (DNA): TGCAGCGTCATCATTCCCCCCGCAGATACGCAGTATTTT.

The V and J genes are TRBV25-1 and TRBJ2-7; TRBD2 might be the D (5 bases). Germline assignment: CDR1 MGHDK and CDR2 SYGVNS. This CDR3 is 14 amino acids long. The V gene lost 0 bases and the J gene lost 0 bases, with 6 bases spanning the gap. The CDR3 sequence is CASSEYSDSYEQYF. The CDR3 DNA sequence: TGTGCCAGCAGTGAATATAGCGACTCCTACGAGCAGTACTTC.

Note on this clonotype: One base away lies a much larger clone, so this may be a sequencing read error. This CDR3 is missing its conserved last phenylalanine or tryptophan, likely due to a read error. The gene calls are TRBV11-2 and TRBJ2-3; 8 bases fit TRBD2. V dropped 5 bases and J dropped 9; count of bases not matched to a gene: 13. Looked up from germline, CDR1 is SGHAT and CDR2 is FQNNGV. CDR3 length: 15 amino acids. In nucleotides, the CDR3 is TGTGCCAGCAGCCGAGTGGGAGCGGGGGCTCCAACGCAGTATCTT. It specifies CASSRVGAGAPTQYL.

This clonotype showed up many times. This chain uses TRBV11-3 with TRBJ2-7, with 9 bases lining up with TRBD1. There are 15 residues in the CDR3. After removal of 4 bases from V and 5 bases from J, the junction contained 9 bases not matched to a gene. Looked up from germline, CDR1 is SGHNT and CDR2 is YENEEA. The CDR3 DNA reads TGTGCCAGCAGCTCACAAACAGGGGGCGGCGACGAGCAGTACTTC. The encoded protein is CASSSQTGGGDEQYF. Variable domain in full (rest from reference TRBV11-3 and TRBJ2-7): EAGVVQSPRYKIIEKKQPVAFWCNPISGHNTLYWYLQNLGQGPELLIRYENEEAVDDSQLPKDRFSAERLKGVDSTLKIQPAELGDSAVYLCASSSQTGGGDEQYFGPGTRLTVT.

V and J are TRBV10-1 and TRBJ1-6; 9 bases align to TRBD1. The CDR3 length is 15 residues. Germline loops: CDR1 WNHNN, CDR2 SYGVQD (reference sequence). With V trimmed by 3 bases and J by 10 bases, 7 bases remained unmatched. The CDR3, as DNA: TGCGCCAGCAGTGAACGGGACAGGGCCGGCTCACCCCTCCACTTT. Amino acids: CASSERDRAGSPLHF.

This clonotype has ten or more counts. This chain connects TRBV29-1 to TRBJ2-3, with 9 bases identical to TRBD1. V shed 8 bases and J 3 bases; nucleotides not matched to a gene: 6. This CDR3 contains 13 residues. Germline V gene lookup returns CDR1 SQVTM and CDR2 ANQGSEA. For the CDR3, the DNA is TGCAGCTTTGGACAGGGGCAAACAGATACGCAGTATTTT. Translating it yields CSFGQGQTDTQYF.

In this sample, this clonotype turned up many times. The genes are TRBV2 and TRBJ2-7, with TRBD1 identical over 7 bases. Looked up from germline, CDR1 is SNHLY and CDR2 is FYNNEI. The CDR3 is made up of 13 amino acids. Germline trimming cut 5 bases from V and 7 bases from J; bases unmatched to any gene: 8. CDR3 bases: TGTGCCAGCAGTCGGGACAGCTTGGGGGAGCAGTACGTC. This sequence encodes CASSRDSLGEQYV.

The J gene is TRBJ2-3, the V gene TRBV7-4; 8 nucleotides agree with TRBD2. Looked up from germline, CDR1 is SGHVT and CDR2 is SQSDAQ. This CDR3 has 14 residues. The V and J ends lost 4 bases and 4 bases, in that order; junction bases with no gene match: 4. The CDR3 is CASSSLGGADTQYF. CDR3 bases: TGTGCCAGCAGCTCCCTCGGGGGGGCAGATACGCAGTATTTT.

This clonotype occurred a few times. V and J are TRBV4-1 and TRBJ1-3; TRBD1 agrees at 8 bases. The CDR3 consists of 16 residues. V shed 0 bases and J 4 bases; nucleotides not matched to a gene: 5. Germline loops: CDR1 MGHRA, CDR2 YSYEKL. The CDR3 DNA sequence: TGCGCCAGCAGCCAAGATCCAGGACAGGGAGGAAACACCATATATTTT. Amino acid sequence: CASSQDPGQGGNTIYF.

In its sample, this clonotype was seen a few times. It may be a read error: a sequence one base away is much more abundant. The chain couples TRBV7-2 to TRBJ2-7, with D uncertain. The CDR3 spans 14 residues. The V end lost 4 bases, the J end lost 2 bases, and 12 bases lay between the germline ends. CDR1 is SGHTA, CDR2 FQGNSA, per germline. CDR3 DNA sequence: TGTGCCAGCAGCTCTTACAGTATTCCCTACGAGCAGTACGTC. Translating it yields CASSSYSIPYEQYV.

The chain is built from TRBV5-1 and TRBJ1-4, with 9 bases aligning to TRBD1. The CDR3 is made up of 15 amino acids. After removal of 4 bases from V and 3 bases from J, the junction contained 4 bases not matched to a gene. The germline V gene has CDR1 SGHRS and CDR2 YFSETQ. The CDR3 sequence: CASSRDREANEKLFF. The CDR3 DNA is TGCGCCAGCAGCAGGGACAGGGAAGCTAATGAAAAACTGTTTTTT. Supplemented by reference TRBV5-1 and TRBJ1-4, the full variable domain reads KAGVTQTPRYLIKTRGQQVTLSCSPISGHRSVSWYQQTPGQGLQFLFEYFSETQRNKGNFPGRFSGRQFSNSRSEMNVSTLELGDSALYLCASSRDREANEKLFFGSGTQLSVL.